What follows are 10 T cell receptor beta chains derived from one specimen sequenced in a study of CD8+CD57+ T cells in acquired aplastic anemia. Patients chosen for sequencing had shown CD8+CD57+ cell expansion by flow cytometry. Profiling that covered TCR beta VDJ and CDR3 relied on genomic DNA as its template. Using its own MiXCR run on the reads, TCRdb lists one record per CDR3 protein. Of about 190,000 distinct CDR3 sequences listed, approximately 48% are singletons. The specimen was sorted CD4+, CD8+, or CD8+CD57+ T cells (not recorded which) from PBMCs. These receptors were collected from a human donor with aplastic anemia.

The chain links TRBV19 to TRBJ1-2; TRBD1 matches at 7 bases. Germline CDR1 reads LNHDA; CDR2 reads SQIVND (reference sequence). The V gene end was trimmed by 9 bases and the J gene end by 5 bases; junction bases not matched to a gene: 9. CDR3 length: 13 amino acids. The CDR3, as DNA: TGTGCCAGAATTCAGGGACAGCGATATGGCTACACCTTC. Amino acid sequence: CARIQGQRYGYTF.

This clonotype was seen repeatedly, ten times or more. The chain combines TRBV7-9 with TRBJ2-7; D is perhaps TRBD1 (6 bases). V lost 1 base and J 4 bases, leaving 8 bases between the germline ends. CDR1 is SEHNR and CDR2 is FQNEAQ in the germline V gene (reference sequence). The CDR3 totals 13 residues. The CDR3 DNA reads as TGTGCCAGCAGCTTAGGACAGGAGTACGAGCAGTACTTC. The encoded protein is CASSLGQEYEQYF.

The gene calls are TRBV20-1 and TRBJ1-6, with no clear D. In germline, CDR1 is DFQATT, CDR2 SNEGSKA (reference sequence). The CDR3 contains 14 residues. V was pared by 2 bases and J by 5 bases, with 10 bases between. CDR3 loop: CSARSQANNSPLHF. In nucleotides, the CDR3 is TGCAGTGCTAGAAGCCAGGCTAATAATTCACCCCTCCACTTT.

This clonotype showed up many times. The chain is built from TRBV4-1 and TRBJ2-1, with 8 bases aligning to TRBD2. The CDR3 totals 14 residues. CDR1 is MGHRA, CDR2 YSYEKL, per germline. After removal of 6 bases from V and 4 bases from J, the junction contained 5 bases not matched to a gene. The CDR3 protein is CASRTAGEYNEQFF. The CDR3 DNA sequence: TGCGCCAGCAGAACAGCGGGAGAGTACAATGAGCAGTTCTTC.

The V gene is TRBV15, the J gene TRBJ2-7; D tentatively fits TRBD1 or TRBD2 (5 bases each). V was cut by 1 base and J by 2 bases, with 12 bases left in between. The CDR3 runs to 15 residues. The germline V gene has CDR1 LNHNV and CDR2 YYDKDF (reference sequence). The CDR3: CATSRGGDLAYEQYF. The CDR3, as DNA: TGTGCCACCAGCAGAGGAGGGGATTTAGCCTACGAGCAGTACTTC.

The V and J genes are TRBV29-1 and TRBJ2-5, with D unclear. The germline V gene encodes CDR1 SQVTM and CDR2 ANQGSEA. The V gene lost 3 bases and the J gene lost 0 bases, with 8 bases spanning the gap. The CDR3 consists of 13 residues. The CDR3: CSVEVRYQETQYF. CDR3 bases: TGCAGCGTTGAGGTGAGGTACCAAGAGACCCAGTACTTC.

This clonotype was recorded at least ten times. The chain recombines TRBV7-3 with TRBJ2-3; no clear D. Looked up from germline, CDR1 is SGHTA and CDR2 is FQGTGA. This CDR3 contains 12 residues. Trimming removed 8 bases from V and 0 bases from J, with 6 bases in between. CDR3 in amino acids: CASAESTDTQYF. The CDR3 region has the DNA TGTGCCAGCGCGGAGAGCACAGATACGCAGTATTTT.

The chain couples TRBV2 to TRBJ1-5; the D gene is possibly TRBD1 (5 bases). The CDR3 runs to 14 residues. CDR1 is SNHLY and CDR2 is FYNNEI in the germline V gene. V was cut by 7 bases and J by 2 bases, with 12 bases left in between. The DNA for the CDR3 is TGTGCCAGCAATTCCCAGGGTGGCAATCAGCCCCAGCATTTT. Translated, it gives CASNSQGGNQPQHF.

The chain links TRBV7-9 to TRBJ2-5; D perhaps matches TRBD1 (6 bases). CDR1 and CDR2 from the germline V gene are SEHNR and FQNEAQ (reference sequence). Trimming removed 1 base at V and 2 bases at J, with 11 bases between. The CDR3 sequence is 15 residues long. The CDR3 protein is CASSLVAGQQETQYF. DNA for the CDR3: TGTGCCAGCAGCTTAGTGGCCGGACAGCAAGAGACCCAGTACTTC.

In regard to this clonotype: One end of the junction fails to match germline, which may point to a read error. V is TRBV7-3 and J is TRBJ2-3; no firm D call. The CDR3 covers 13 residues. Germline lookup yields CDR1 SGHTA and CDR2 FQGTGA. Here the CDR3 DNA reads TGTGCCAGCACCCTTGGACCCACAGATACACAGTATTTT. Protein product: CASTLGPTDTQYF.